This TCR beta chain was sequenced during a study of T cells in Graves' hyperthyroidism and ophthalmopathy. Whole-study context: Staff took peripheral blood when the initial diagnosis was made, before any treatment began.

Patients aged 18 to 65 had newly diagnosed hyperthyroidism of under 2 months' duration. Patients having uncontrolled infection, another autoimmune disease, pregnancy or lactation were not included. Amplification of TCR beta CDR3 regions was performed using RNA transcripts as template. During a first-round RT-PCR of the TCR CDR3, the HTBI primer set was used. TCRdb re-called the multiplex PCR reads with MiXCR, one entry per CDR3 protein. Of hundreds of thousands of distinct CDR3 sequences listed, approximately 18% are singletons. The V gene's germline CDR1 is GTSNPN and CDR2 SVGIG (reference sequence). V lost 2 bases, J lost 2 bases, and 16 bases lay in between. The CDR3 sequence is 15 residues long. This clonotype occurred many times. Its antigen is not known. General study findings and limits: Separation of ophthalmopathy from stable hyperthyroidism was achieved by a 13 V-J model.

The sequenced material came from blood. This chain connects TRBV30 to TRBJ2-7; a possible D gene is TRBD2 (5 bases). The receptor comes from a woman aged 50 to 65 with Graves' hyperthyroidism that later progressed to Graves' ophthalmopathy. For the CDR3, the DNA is TGTGCCTGGAGTCGGTCGGGGAAGGACGCCTACGAGCAGTACTTC. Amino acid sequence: CAWSRSGKDAYEQYF.